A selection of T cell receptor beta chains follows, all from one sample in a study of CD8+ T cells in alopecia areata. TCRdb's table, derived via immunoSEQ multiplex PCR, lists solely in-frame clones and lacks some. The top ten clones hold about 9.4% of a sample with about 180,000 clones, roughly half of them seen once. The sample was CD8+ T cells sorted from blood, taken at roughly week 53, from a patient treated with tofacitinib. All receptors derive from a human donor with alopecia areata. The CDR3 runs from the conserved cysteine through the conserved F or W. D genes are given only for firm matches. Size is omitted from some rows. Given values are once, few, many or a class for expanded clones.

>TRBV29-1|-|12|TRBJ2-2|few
CSVFTDTGELFF
TGCAGCGTATTTACTGACACCGGGGAGCTGTTTTTT
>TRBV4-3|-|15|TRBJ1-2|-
CASSQEDSDLYGYTF
TGCGCCAGCAGCCAAGAGGACAGTGATTTGTATGGCTACACCTTC
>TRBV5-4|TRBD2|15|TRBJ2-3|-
CASSQERGGPDTQYF
TGCGCCAGCAGCCAAGAGCGGGGGGGCCCAGATACGCAGTATTTT
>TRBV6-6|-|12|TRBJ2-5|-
CAALGTQETQYF
TGTGCCGCCCTCGGGACCCAAGAGACCCAGTACTTC
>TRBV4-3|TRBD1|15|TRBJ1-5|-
CASSQDYRGNQPQHF
TGCGCCAGCAGCCAAGATTACAGGGGGAATCAGCCCCAGCATTTT
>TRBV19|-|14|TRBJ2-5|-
CASSKGTPLETQYF
TGTGCCAGTAGTAAGGGTACGCCGCTAGAGACCCAGTACTTC
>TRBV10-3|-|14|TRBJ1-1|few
CAIRGTIGDTEAFF
TGTGCCATCAGGGGGACAATAGGGGACACTGAAGCTTTCTTT
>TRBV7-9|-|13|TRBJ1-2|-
CASSLTLDLGYTF
TGTGCCAGCAGCTTAACGCTTGATCTTGGCTACACCTTC
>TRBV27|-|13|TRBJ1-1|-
CASSSITALKAFF
TGTGCCAGCAGTTCTATCACGGCATTAAAAGCTTTCTTT
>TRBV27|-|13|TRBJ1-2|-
CASSQGNVDGYTF
TGTGCCAGCAGTCAGGGGAACGTCGATGGCTACACCTTC
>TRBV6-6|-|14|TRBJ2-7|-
CASHSGTKRHEQYF
TGTGCCAGCCACTCCGGGACAAAGCGTCACGAGCAGTACTTC
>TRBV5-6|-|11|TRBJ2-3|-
CASSRGNTQYF
TGTGCCAGCAGCCGTGGTAATACGCAGTATTTT
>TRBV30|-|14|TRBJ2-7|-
CAWSAQGLGYEQYF
TGTGCCTGGAGCGCACAGGGATTAGGGTACGAGCAGTACTTC
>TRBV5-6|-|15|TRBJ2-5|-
CASSHAIQLQETQYF
TGTGCCAGCAGCCATGCTATACAGCTCCAAGAGACCCAGTACTTC
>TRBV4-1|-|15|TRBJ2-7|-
CASSQDSYRPDEQYF
TGCGCCAGCAGCCAAGATTCGTACCGCCCAGACGAGCAGTACTTC
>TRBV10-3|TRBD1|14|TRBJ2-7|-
CAISESTDRGEQYF
TGTGCCATCAGTGAGTCCACCGACAGGGGCGAGCAGTACTTC
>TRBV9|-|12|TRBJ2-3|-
CASSVVTDTQYF
TGTGCCAGCAGCGTAGTTACAGATACGCAGTATTTT
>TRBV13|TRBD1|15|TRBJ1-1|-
CASSTSGTGETEAFF
TGTGCCAGCAGCACCTCCGGGACAGGGGAAACTGAAGCTTTCTTT
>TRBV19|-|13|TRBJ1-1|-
CASMPGTNTEAFF
TGTGCCAGTATGCCAGGAACAAACACTGAAGCTTTCTTT
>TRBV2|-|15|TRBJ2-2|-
CASTEGAEGTGELFF
TGTGCCAGCACTGAAGGGGCAGAAGGCACCGGGGAGCTGTTTTTT
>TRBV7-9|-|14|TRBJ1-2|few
CASSLAPGEVGYTF
TGTGCCAGCAGCTTAGCCCCGGGTGAGGTTGGCTACACCTTC
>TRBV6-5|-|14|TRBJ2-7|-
CASSYLGASWEQYF
TGTGCCAGCAGTTACCTAGGGGCCTCGTGGGAGCAGTACTTC
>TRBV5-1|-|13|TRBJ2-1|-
CASINIGTNEQFF
TGCGCCAGCATCAACATCGGGACCAATGAGCAGTTCTTC
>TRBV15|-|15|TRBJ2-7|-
CATSRSMGSSYEQYF
TGTGCCACCAGCAGATCCATGGGGAGCTCCTACGAGCAGTACTTC
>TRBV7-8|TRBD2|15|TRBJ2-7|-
CASSLELAKAYEQYF
TGTGCCAGCAGCTTAGAACTAGCGAAAGCCTACGAGCAGTACTTC
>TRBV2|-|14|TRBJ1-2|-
CASSQGPTGYGYTF
TGTGCCAGCAGCCAAGGGCCGACAGGATATGGCTACACCTTC